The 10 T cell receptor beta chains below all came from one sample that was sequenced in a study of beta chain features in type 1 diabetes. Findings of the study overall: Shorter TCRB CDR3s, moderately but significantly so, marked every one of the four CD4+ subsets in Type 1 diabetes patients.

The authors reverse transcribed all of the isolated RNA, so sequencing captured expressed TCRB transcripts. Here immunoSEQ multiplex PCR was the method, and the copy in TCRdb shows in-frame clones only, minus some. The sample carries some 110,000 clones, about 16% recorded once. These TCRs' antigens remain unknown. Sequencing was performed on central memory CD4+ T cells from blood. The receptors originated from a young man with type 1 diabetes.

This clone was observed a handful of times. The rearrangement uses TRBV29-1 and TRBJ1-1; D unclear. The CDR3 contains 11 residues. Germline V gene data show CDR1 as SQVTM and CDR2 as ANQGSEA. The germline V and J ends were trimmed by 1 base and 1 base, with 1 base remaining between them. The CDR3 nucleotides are TGCAGCGTTGAAGGGAACACTGAAGCTTTCTTT. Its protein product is CSVEGNTEAFF.

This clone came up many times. In DNA, the CDR3 is TGCGCCAGCAGTCCTAACAGACAGGGGTCCGAGCAGTACTTC. As protein: CASSPNRQGSEQYF. This rearrangement joins TRBV23-1 to TRBJ2-7; TRBD1 agrees at 8 bases. TRBV23-1 is noted as an ORF with a role that remains uncertain. The CDR3 is 14 amino acids. Germline trimming cut 4 bases from V and 6 bases from J; bases unmatched to any gene: 8.

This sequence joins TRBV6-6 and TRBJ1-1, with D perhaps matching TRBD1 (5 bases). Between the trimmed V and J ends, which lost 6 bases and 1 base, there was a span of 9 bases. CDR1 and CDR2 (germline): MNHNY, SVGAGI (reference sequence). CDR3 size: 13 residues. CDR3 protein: CASRQGQNTEAFF. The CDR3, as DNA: TGTGCCAGCAGGCAGGGTCAGAACACTGAAGCTTTCTTT.

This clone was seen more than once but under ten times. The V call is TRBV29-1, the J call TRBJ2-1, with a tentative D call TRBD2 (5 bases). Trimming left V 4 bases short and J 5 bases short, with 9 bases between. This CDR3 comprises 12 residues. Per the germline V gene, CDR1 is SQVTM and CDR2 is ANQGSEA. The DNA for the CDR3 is TGCAGCGTTGCTAGGCGGGACAATGAGCAGTTCTTC. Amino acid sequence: CSVARRDNEQFF.

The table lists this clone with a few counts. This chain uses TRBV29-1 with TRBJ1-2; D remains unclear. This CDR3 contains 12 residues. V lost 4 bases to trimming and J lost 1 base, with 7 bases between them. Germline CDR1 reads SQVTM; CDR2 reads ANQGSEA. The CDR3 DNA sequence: TGCAGCGTTGGTGCAGATAACTATGGCTACACCTTC. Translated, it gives CSVGADNYGYTF. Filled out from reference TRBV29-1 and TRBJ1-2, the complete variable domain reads SAVISQKPSRDICQRGTSLTIQCQVDSQVTMMFWYRQQPGQSLTLIATANQGSEATYESGFVIDKFPISRPNLTFSTLTVSNMSPEDSSIYLCSVGADNYGYTFGSGTRLTVV.

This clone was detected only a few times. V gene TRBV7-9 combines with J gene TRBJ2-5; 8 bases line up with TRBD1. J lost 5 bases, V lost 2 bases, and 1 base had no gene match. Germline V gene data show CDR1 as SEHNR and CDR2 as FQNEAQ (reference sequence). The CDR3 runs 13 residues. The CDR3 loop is CASSLRTGETQYF. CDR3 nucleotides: TGTGCCAGCAGCTTAAGGACAGGGGAGACCCAGTACTTC.

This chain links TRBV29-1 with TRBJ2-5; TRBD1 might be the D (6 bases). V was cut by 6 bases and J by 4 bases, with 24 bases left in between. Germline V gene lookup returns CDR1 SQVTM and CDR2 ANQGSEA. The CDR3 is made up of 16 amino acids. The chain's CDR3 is CSVGEGRLGAIETQYF. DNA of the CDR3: TGCAGCGTCGGAGAGGGGCGGTTGGGGGCAATAGAGACCCAGTACTTC.

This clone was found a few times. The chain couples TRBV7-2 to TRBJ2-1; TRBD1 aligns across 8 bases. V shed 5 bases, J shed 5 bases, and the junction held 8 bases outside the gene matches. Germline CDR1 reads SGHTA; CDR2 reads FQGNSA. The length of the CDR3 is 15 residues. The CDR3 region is CASSPAGTGNNEQFF. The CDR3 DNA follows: TGTGCCAGCAGCCCGGCCGGGACAGGTAACAATGAGCAGTTCTTC.

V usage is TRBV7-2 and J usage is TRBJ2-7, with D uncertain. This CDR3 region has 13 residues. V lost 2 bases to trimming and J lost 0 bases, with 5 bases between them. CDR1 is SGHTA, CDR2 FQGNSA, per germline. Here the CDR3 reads CASSLTSSYEQYF. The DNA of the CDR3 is TGTGCCAGCAGCTTAACGAGCTCCTACGAGCAGTACTTC.

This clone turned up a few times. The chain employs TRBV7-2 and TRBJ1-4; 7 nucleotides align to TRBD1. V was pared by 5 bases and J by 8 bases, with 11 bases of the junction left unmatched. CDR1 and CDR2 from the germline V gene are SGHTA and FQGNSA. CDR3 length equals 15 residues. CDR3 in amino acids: CASSPTTGLREKLFF. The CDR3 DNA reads TGTGCCAGCAGCCCGACGACAGGGCTTCGGGAAAAACTGTTTTTT.